Presented here are 32 T cell receptor beta chains from one specimen sequenced in a study of blood T cell repertoires in COVID-19 (TCRdb year 2020). The library was prepared using the immunoSEQ multiplex PCR assay. Here the immuneACCESS table is served through TCRdb, limited to in-frame sequences with V and J called. Missing clones are a known gap in these copies; in checked studies unresolved V genes cover under half, and the rest lacks a known reason. The sample records more than 100,000 clones, about 79% of which are singletons. The leading ten clones occupy about 2.3% of the sample. Specimen: peripheral blood. These receptors were collected from a man aged 65 to 79 with acute or convalescent COVID-19.

This chain uses TRBV7-3 with TRBJ2-7; 10 nucleotides align to TRBD1. The V segment lost 5 bases and the J segment 4 bases; nucleotides outside the gene matches: 2. The CDR3 covers 13 residues. Germline CDR1 SGHTA, CDR2 FQGTGA. The CDR3 DNA reads as TGTGCCAGCAGCCCGGGACAGGGGTACGAGCAGTACTTC. It translates to CASSPGQGYEQYF.

V is TRBV30 and J is TRBJ1-5, with 7 bases matching TRBD1. The CDR3 has 14 amino acids. The J segment lost 1 base and the V segment lost 2 bases, leaving 2 bases of the junction unmatched. CDR1 GTSNPN and CDR2 SVGIG come from the germline V gene (reference sequence). CDR3 residues: CAWSKGQSNQPQHF. For the CDR3, the DNA is TGTGCCTGGAGTAAGGGACAGAGCAATCAGCCCCAGCATTTT.

This CDR3 is CASRLDNEQFF. The CDR3 DNA reads TGTGCCAGCAGACTGGACAATGAGCAGTTCTTC. The chain employs TRBV5-4 and TRBJ2-1; D ambiguous. The CDR3 contains 11 residues. Germline-derived CDR1 and CDR2 are SGHNT and YYREEE (reference sequence). Trimming removed 5 bases at V and 5 bases at J, with 5 bases between.

This clone was seen only a few times. The chain is built from TRBV27 and TRBJ1-1; 10 nucleotides agree with TRBD1. CDR3 length: 14 residues. Trimming cost V 4 bases and J 5 bases; bases outside gene matches: 4. Germline values: CDR1 MNHEY, CDR2 SMNVEV (reference sequence). The CDR3 region has the DNA TGTGCCAGCAGTTGGAGACAGGGGGCGACTGAAGCTTTCTTT. Protein sequence: CASSWRQGATEAFF.

This clone was found a few times. The V call is TRBV7-2, the J call TRBJ2-1, with 12 bases identical to TRBD2. With V trimmed by 2 bases and J by 9 bases, 11 bases remained unmatched. The CDR3 loop spans 17 amino acids. In germline, CDR1 is SGHTA, CDR2 FQGNSA. CDR3 amino acids: CASSLKVGLAGGSEQFF. The CDR3 nucleotides are TGTGCCAGCAGCTTAAAGGTCGGGCTAGCGGGGGGGAGTGAGCAGTTCTTC.

This chain links TRBV6-2 or TRBV6-3 with TRBJ1-2, with TRBD1 identical over 8 bases. This CDR3 spans 15 amino acids. The germline V gene has CDR1 MNHEY and CDR2 SVGEGT. Trimming removed 2 bases from V and 7 bases from J; junction bases left unmatched: 9. In DNA, the CDR3 is TGTGCCAGCAGTTACGCCAGGGGGCTAATGCGTGGCTACACCTTC. It specifies CASSYARGLMRGYTF.

This chain connects TRBV28 to TRBJ2-1, with D hard to call. Trimming removed 7 bases from V and 2 bases from J, with 15 bases in between. CDR1 and CDR2 from the germline V gene are MDHEN and SYDVKM. CDR3 length equals 15 residues. The CDR3, as DNA: TGTGCCAGCACCCTTGCCGAGTTCACCTACAATGAGCAGTTCTTC. This gives the protein CASTLAEFTYNEQFF.

This chain joins TRBV11-3 and TRBJ1-2; 8 nucleotides align to TRBD1. Germline V gives CDR1 SGHNT, CDR2 YENEEA. CDR3 length: 14 residues. The V segment lost 5 bases and the J segment 8 bases; nucleotides outside the gene matches: 10. CDR3 sequence: CASSLSKGQGGYTF. In DNA, the CDR3 is TGTGCCAGCAGCCTAAGTAAAGGACAGGGAGGCTACACCTTC.

In its sample, this clone was seen a few times. The chain recombines TRBV30 with TRBJ1-5; the match to TRBD1 covers 11 bases. Germline V gene lookup returns CDR1 GTSNPN and CDR2 SVGIG (reference sequence). This CDR3 is built from 15 residues. V was clipped by 2 bases and J by 5 bases; unmatched bases: 5. The CDR3 protein is CAWSPGQGAYQPQHF. The CDR3 nucleotides read TGTGCCTGGAGTCCTGGACAGGGGGCATATCAGCCCCAGCATTTT.

This clone was counted only a few times. The rearrangement uses TRBV18 and TRBJ2-1; D is perhaps TRBD2 (5 bases). V lost 4 bases and J lost 13, with 23 bases in between. From germline, CDR1 is KGHSH and CDR2 LQKENI. This CDR3 spans 15 amino acids. CDR3 nucleotides: TGTGCCAGCTCACTTGATGCCCGTGGGAGAACGTTTCAGTTCTTC. As protein: CASSLDARGRTFQFF.

This clone occurred once. The chain employs TRBV12-3 or TRBV12-4 and TRBJ1-5; perhaps TRBD1 as D (5 bases). Trimming removed 4 bases at V and 6 bases at J, with 10 bases between. The CDR3 is 13 amino acids. This CDR3 is CASSSGDLQPQHF. The CDR3 DNA sequence: TGTGCCAGCAGTTCGGGGGATCTTCAGCCCCAGCATTTT.

The rearrangement links TRBV7-2 to TRBJ2-3; TRBD1 aligns across 8 bases. The V and J ends lost 6 bases and 3 bases, in that order; junction bases with no gene match: 8. Per the germline V gene, CDR1 is SGHTA and CDR2 is FQGNSA. The CDR3 spans 15 residues. The DNA for the CDR3 is TGTGCCAGCAGTTACGACAGGGGTTGGACAGATACGCAGTATTTT. Protein: CASSYDRGWTDTQYF.

V and J are TRBV5-1 and TRBJ1-3, with D perhaps TRBD1 (6 bases). This CDR3 has 16 residues. V lost 1 base and J lost 0, with 11 bases in between. Per germline, CDR1 SGHRS and CDR2 YFSETQ. CDR3 sequence (DNA): TGCGCCAGCAGCTTGCAGGACAGAAACTCTGGAAACACCATATATTTT. This codes for CASSLQDRNSGNTIYF.

The chain has TRBV7-9 and TRBJ1-4; 8 nucleotides agree with TRBD1. Germline V gene lookup returns CDR1 SEHNR and CDR2 FQNEAQ (reference sequence). Trimming at V came to 5 bases and at J to 3 bases, leaving 5 bases not matched to a gene. The CDR3 has 15 amino acids. The CDR3 nucleotides read TGTGCCAGCAGCCCCGGGACAGGTCCTAATGAAAAACTGTTTTTT. Translation: CASSPGTGPNEKLFF.

The V call is TRBV9, the J call TRBJ1-1; 9 bases agree with TRBD1. This CDR3 comprises 16 residues. With V trimmed by 0 bases and J by 1 base, 4 bases remained unmatched. CDR1 is SGDLS, CDR2 YYNGEE, per germline. DNA for the CDR3: TGTGCCAGCAGCGTAGATCCGGACAGGGGGAACACTGAAGCTTTCTTT. Translation gives CASSVDPDRGNTEAFF.

The V gene is TRBV5-6, the J gene TRBJ1-4, with TRBD1 matching 7 bases. Germline CDR1 and CDR2: SGHDT and YYEEEE. The CDR3 extends over 14 amino acids. The V gene end was trimmed by 1 base and the J gene end by 8 bases; junction bases not matched to a gene: 5. The DNA of the CDR3 is TGTGCCAGCAGCTTGAAGGGGGCTGGGGAAAAACTGTTTTTT. Its protein product is CASSLKGAGEKLFF.

This rearrangement joins TRBV30 to TRBJ1-4; possible D gene TRBD1, 6 bases. CDR3 size: 14 residues. Germline-derived CDR1 and CDR2 are GTSNPN and SVGIG (reference sequence). V lost 3 bases and J 8 bases, leaving 16 bases between the germline ends. This CDR3 reads CAWRTRGALEKLFF. CDR3 DNA: TGTGCCTGGAGGACGCGGGGGGCCTTAGAAAAACTGTTTTTT.

The V gene is TRBV5-1, the J gene TRBJ1-3; D remains ambiguous. The CDR3 is made up of 16 amino acids. Germline V gives CDR1 SGHRS, CDR2 YFSETQ. V was cut by 4 bases and J by 0 bases, with 14 bases left in between. In nucleotides, the CDR3 is TGCGCCAGCAGCGTCCTAAGTCGAGACTCTGGAAACACCATATATTTT. As protein: CASSVLSRDSGNTIYF.

This clone was counted once. CDR3 in amino acids: CARRVPSYEQYF. For the CDR3, the DNA is TGTGCCAGGCGCGTACCCTCCTACGAGCAGTACTTC. This sequence joins TRBV6-5 and TRBJ2-7; D remains ambiguous. The germline V gene encodes CDR1 MNHEY and CDR2 SVGAGI. The CDR3 extends over 12 amino acids. V lost 9 bases and J 0 bases, leaving 9 bases between the germline ends.

This sequence joins TRBV9 and TRBJ1-1, with a tentative D call TRBD1 (6 bases). V was trimmed by 2 bases and J by 1 base, leaving 18 bases between them. Germline CDR1 SGDLS, CDR2 YYNGEE. This CDR3 region has 17 residues. CDR3 nucleotides: TGTGCCAGCAGCGTGTCTCTCCACAGGGCGGCGAACACTGAAGCTTTCTTT. As protein: CASSVSLHRAANTEAFF.

This sequence joins TRBV21-1 and TRBJ2-7; the table's D call, TRBD1, was not checked against the DNA. TRBV21-1 is a documented pseudogene. The CDR3 is 14 residues long. CDR3 amino acids: CASRQGLGSYEQYF. The CDR3 DNA is TGTGCCAGCAGACAGGGGCTTGGCTCCTACGAGCAGTACTTC.

A few counts support this clone. This chain joins TRBV2 and TRBJ2-1, with D possibly being TRBD2 (7 bases). The CDR3 loop spans 13 amino acids. Germline V gene sequence: CDR1 SNHLY, CDR2 FYNNEI. The CDR3 bases are TGTGCAGTAGCACGGGGGGCCGTTAATGAGCAGTTCTTC. It encodes CAVARGAVNEQFF.

The J gene is TRBJ1-3, the V gene TRBV3-1 (or the pseudogene TRBV3-2); D possibly corresponds to TRBD1 (5 bases). Trimming took off 4 bases at V and 8 bases at J, with 15 bases between the two ends. The CDR3 contains 14 residues. Germline values: CDR1 LGHDT, CDR2 YNNKEL (reference sequence). The CDR3 DNA follows: TGTGCCAGCAGCCCCCGGGCCACGGGGGACACCATATATTTT. Its translation is CASSPRATGDTIYF.

The CDR3 DNA sequence: TGTGCCAGCAGCTTCGGGCAGGGCGAAGGCTATGGCTACACCTTC. It is translated as CASSFGQGEGYGYTF. The gene calls are TRBV11-1 and TRBJ1-2; perhaps TRBD1 as D (5 bases). Between the trimmed V and J ends, which lost 3 bases and 4 bases, there was a span of 15 bases. The CDR3 loop spans 15 amino acids. Germline CDR1 is SGHAT and CDR2 is FQDESV (reference sequence).

The genes are TRBV19 and TRBJ1-1; 7 positions match TRBD1. Trimming cost V 3 bases and J 1 base; bases outside gene matches: 8. Germline values: CDR1 LNHDA, CDR2 SQIVND (reference sequence). The CDR3 extends over 16 amino acids. CDR3 region: CASSIRQGFGNTEAFF. DNA for the CDR3: TGTGCCAGTAGTATTAGACAGGGATTTGGGAACACTGAAGCTTTCTTT.

In this sample, this clone turned up once. The chain combines TRBV20-1 with TRBJ1-2; no clear D gene. V lost 8 bases and J lost 1, with 8 bases in between. Germline loops: CDR1 DFQATT, CDR2 SNEGSKA (reference sequence). The CDR3 sequence is 11 residues long. This chain's CDR3 is CSTVVNYGYTF. In DNA form, the CDR3 reads TGCAGTACGGTCGTTAACTATGGCTACACCTTC.

The chain carries TRBV7-8 and TRBJ2-7; 11 nucleotides align to TRBD1. Unmatched junction bases numbered 13, after V lost 3 bases and J lost 0 bases. Germline CDR1 and CDR2: SGHVS and FQNEAQ. The CDR3 contains 19 residues. In nucleotides, the CDR3 is TGTGCCAGCAGCTTTACGGTTTCCGGGACAGGGGGATTCTCCTACGAGCAGTACTTC. It codes for CASSFTVSGTGGFSYEQYF.

The rearrangement links TRBV2 to TRBJ2-1; 7 bases line up with TRBD2. This CDR3 has 14 amino acids. The V gene's germline CDR1 is SNHLY and CDR2 FYNNEI. Trimming took 6 bases from V and 5 from J; bases not matched to a gene: 7. DNA of the CDR3: TGTGCCAGCAGGAACCCTAGCGGAGACAATGAGCAGTTCTTC. The encoded protein is CASRNPSGDNEQFF.

The V gene is TRBV6-5, the J gene TRBJ2-1, with D uncertain. Germline V gives CDR1 MNHEY, CDR2 SVGAGI. The V end lost 0 bases, the J end lost 5 bases, and 8 bases lay between the germline ends. The CDR3 consists of 14 residues. CDR3 amino acids: CASSYSSRNNEQFF. The CDR3, as DNA: TGTGCCAGCAGTTACTCGTCCAGGAACAATGAGCAGTTCTTC.

The chain employs TRBV19 and TRBJ2-1; TRBD2 matches at 11 bases. Trimming cost V 1 base and J 4 bases; bases outside gene matches: 3. The CDR3 runs to 16 residues. Germline V gene sequence: CDR1 LNHDA, CDR2 SQIVND (reference sequence). In DNA, the CDR3 is TGTGCCAGTAGTATAGGACTAGCGGGGATGTACAATGAGCAGTTCTTC. This translates into CASSIGLAGMYNEQFF.

This rearrangement joins TRBV13 to TRBJ1-1; TRBD1 matches at 8 bases. After removal of 3 bases from V and 7 bases from J, the junction contained 19 bases not matched to a gene. CDR1 and CDR2 (germline): PRHDT, FYEKMQ (reference sequence). The CDR3 contains 18 residues. This CDR3 reads CASSFGQGKVGGHIEAFF. The CDR3, as DNA: TGTGCCAGCAGCTTCGGACAGGGAAAGGTGGGCGGCCACATTGAAGCTTTCTTT.

The genes are TRBV11-3 and TRBJ2-2, with a tentative D call TRBD2 (6 bases). Between the trimmed V and J ends, which lost 5 bases and 4 bases, there was a span of 8 bases. CDR1 and CDR2 from the germline V gene are SGHNT and YENEEA. The CDR3 has 13 residues. Written as DNA, the CDR3 is TGTGCCAGCAGCATGGGGGGCACCGGGGAGCTGTTTTTT. It specifies CASSMGGTGELFF.